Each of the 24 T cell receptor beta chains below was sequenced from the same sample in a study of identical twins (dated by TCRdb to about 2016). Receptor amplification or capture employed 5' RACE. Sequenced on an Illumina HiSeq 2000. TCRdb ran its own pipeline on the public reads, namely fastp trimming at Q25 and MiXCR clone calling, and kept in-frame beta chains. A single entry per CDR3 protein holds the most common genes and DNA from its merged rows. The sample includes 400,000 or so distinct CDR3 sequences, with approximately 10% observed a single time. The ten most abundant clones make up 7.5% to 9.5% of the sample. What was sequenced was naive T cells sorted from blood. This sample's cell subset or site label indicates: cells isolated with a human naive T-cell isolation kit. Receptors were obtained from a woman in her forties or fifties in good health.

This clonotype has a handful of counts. The CDR3 is CASSFDSGRTDTQYF. CDR3 in DNA: TGTGCCAGCAGCTTCGATAGCGGGCGCACAGATACGCAGTATTTT. The genes are TRBV7-3 and TRBJ2-3; the match to TRBD2 covers 7 bases. J gave up 1 base and V 3 bases, and 4 bases lay outside the gene matches. CDR1 is SGHTA and CDR2 is FQGTGA in the germline V gene. This CDR3 is 15 amino acids long.

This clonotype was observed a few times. For the CDR3, the DNA is TGTGCCAGCACCCCCGTACGGGTCTCTGGAAACACCATATATTTT. Its translation is CASTPVRVSGNTIYF. The chain links TRBV2 to TRBJ1-3, with D uncertain. V shed 7 bases and J shed 0 bases, with 13 bases lying between them. The germline gives CDR1 SNHLY, CDR2 FYNNEI. The CDR3 sequence is 15 residues long.

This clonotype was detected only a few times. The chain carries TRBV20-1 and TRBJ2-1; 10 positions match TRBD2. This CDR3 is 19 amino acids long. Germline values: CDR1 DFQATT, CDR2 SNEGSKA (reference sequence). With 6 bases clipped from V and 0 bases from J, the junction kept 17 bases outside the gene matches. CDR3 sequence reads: CSATTLISGTSVSYNEQFF. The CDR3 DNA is TGCAGTGCCACCACCTTGATATCCGGGACTAGCGTCTCCTACAATGAGCAGTTCTTC.

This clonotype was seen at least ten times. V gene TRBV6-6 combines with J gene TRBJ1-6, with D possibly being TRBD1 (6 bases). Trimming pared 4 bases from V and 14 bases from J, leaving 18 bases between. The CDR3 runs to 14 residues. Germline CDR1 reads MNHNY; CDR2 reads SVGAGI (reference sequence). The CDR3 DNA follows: TGTGCCAGCAGTTTCCGACAGGTCCCTAGAACCCTCCACTTT. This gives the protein CASSFRQVPRTLHF.

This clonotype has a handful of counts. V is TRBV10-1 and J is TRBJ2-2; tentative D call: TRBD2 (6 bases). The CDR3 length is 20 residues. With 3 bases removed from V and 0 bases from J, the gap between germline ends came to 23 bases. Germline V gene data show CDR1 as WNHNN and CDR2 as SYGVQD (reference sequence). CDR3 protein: CASSDFGGASFTPNTGELFF. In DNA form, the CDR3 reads TGCGCCAGCAGTGATTTTGGAGGGGCTAGCTTCACACCGAACACCGGGGAGCTGTTTTTT.

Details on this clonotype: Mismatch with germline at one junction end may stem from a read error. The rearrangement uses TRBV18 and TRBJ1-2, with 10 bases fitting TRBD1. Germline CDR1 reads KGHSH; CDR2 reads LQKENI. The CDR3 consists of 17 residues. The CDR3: CATSRGDRGRVGYGYTF. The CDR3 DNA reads TGTGCCACCTCACGGGGTGACAGGGGGCGAGTTGGCTATGGCTACACCTTC.

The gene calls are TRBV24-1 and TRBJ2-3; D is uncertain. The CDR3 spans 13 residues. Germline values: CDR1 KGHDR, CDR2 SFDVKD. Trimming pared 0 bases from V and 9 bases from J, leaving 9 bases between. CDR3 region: CATSDLVEGTQYF. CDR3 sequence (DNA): TGTGCCACCAGTGATTTGGTGGAAGGGACGCAGTATTTT.

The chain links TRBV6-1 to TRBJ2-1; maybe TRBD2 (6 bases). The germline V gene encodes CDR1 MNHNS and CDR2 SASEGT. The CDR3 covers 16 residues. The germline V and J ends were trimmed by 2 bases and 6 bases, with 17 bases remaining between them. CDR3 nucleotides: TGTGCCAGCAGTGAAACCATGTCGGGAGTAGGCAATGAGCAGTTCTTC. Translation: CASSETMSGVGNEQFF.

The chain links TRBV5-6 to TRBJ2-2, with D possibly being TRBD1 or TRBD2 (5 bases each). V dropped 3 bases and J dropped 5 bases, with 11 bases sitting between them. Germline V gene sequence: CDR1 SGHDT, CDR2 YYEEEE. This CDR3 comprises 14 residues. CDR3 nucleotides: TGTGCCAGCAGCTACACGGGACGTACCGGGGAGCTGTTTTTT. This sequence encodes CASSYTGRTGELFF.

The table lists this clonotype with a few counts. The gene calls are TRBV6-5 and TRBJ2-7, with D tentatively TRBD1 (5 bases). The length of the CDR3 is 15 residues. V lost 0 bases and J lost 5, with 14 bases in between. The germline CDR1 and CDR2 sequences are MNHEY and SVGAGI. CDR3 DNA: TGTGCCAGCAGTTACTCGATCAGGGTACAAGACGAGCAGTACTTC. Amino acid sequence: CASSYSIRVQDEQYF.

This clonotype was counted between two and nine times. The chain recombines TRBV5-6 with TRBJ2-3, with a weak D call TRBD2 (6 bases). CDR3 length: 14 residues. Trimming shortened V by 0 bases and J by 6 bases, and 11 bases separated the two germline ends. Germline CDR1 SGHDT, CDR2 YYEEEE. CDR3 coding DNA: TGTGCCAGCAGCTTGGGACTAGTGATGGATACGCAGTATTTT. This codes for CASSLGLVMDTQYF.

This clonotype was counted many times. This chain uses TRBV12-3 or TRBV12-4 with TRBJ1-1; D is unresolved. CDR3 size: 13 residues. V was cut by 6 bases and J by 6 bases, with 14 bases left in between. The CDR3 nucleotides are TGTGCCAGCAGACTTGGCGGTAACTCTGAAGCTTTCTTT. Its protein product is CASRLGGNSEAFF.

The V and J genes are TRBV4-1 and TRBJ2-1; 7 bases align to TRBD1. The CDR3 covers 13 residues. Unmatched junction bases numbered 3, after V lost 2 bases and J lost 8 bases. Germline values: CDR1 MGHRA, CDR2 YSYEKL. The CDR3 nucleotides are TGCGCCAGCAGCCAACAGGGGGATTATGAGCAGTTCTTC. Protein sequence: CASSQQGDYEQFF.

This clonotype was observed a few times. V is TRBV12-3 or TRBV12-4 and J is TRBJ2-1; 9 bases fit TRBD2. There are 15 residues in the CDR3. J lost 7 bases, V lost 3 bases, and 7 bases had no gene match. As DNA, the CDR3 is TGTGCCAGCAGTTTGGCTAGCGGGGATATTAATGAGCAGTTCTTC. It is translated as CASSLASGDINEQFF.

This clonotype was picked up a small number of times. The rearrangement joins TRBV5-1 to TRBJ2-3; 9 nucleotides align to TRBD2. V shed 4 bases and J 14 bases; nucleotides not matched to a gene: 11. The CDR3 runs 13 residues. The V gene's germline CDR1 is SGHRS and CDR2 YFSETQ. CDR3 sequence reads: CASSPGTSRGRYF. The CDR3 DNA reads TGCGCCAGCAGCCCCGGGACTAGCAGGGGACGGTATTTT.

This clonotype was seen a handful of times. CDR3 coding DNA: TGTGCCATCAGCCCTACCTACACCGGGGAGCTGTTTTTT. Residues: CAISPTYTGELFF. The V gene is TRBV10-3, the J gene TRBJ2-2; D remains ambiguous. The CDR3 consists of 13 residues. Germline V gene data show CDR1 as ENHRY and CDR2 as SYGVKD. Between the trimmed V and J ends, which lost 6 bases and 3 bases, there was a span of 8 bases.

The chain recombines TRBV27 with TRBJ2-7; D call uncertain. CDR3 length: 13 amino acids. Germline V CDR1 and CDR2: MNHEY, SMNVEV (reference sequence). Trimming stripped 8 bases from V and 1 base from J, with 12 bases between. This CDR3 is CASGERISYEQYV. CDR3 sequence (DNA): TGTGCCAGCGGAGAACGGATATCCTACGAGCAGTACGTC.

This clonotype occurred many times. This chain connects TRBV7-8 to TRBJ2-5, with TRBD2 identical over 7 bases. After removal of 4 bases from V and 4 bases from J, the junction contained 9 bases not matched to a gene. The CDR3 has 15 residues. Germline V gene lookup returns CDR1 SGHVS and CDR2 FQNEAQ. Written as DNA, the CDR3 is TGTGCCAGCAGCTCCCGGAGCGGGACTGTAGAGACCCAGTACTTC. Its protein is CASSSRSGTVETQYF.

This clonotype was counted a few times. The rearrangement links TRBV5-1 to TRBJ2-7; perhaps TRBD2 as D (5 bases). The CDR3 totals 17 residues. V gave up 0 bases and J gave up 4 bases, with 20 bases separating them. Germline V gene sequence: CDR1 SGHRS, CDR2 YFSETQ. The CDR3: CASSLVGGQMSMYEQYF. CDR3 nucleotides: TGCGCCAGCAGCTTGGTAGGCGGGCAGATGAGTATGTACGAGCAGTACTTC.

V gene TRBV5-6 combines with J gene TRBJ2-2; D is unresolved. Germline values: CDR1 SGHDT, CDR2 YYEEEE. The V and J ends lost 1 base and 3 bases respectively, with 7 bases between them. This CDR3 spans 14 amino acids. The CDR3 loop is CASSLQGYTGELFF. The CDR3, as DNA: TGTGCCAGCAGCTTGCAAGGATACACCGGGGAGCTGTTTTTT.

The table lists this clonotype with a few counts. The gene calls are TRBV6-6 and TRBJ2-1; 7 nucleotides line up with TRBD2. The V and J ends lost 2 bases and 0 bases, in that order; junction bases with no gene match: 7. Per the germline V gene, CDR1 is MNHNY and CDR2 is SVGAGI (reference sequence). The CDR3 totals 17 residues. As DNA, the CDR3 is TGTGCCAGCAGTTACCCCCGGACTAGGGGCTCCTACAATGAGCAGTTCTTC. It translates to CASSYPRTRGSYNEQFF.

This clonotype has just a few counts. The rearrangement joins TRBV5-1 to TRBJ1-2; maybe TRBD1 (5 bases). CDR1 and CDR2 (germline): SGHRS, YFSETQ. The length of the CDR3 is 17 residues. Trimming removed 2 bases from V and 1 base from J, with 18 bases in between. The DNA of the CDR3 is TGCGCCAGCAGCTTTGGGGCCACGACCATCGGTAACTATGGCTACACCTTC. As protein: CASSFGATTIGNYGYTF.

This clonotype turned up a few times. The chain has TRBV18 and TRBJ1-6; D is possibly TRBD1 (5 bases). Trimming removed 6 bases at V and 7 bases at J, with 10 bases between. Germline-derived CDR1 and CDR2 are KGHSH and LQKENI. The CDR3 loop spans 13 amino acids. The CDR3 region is CASSLGENSPLHF. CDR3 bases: TGTGCCAGCTCCCTGGGGGAAAATTCACCCCTCCACTTT.

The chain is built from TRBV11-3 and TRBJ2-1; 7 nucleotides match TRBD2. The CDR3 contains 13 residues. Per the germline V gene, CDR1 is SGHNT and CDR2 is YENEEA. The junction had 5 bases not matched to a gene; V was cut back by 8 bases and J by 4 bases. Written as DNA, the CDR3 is TGTGCCAGCGGCAGGGAGGGATACAATGAGCAGTTCTTC. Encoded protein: CASGREGYNEQFF.